One sample yielded the 30 T cell receptor beta chains listed below, sequenced in a study of long-term antiretroviral therapy in people with HIV. Running of the v3.0 immunoSEQ assay took place at survey level. TCRdb's copy holds only in-frame clones and misses some; the assay was immunoSEQ multiplex PCR. The repertoire has under 30,000 clones, about four fifths of them found once; the top ten carry about 5.1%. Material: unsorted PBMCs, obtained 1.1 years before starting antiretroviral therapy. These receptors were obtained from a woman in her 30s with HIV.

This clone was recorded a few times. The V and J genes are TRBV19 and TRBJ1-6; no firm D call. CDR3 length: 14 residues. Trimming removed 4 bases from V and 12 bases from J, with 16 bases in between. Looked up from germline, CDR1 is LNHDA and CDR2 is SQIVND (reference sequence). CDR3 DNA sequence: TGTGCCAGTAGTACTTTTGGTGGCCTTCTACCCCTCCACTTT. As protein: CASSTFGGLLPLHF.

The J gene is TRBJ2-2, the V gene TRBV9; D gene ambiguous. The CDR3 contains 16 residues. The V end was cut by 0 bases, the J end by 4 bases, with 13 bases between. CDR1 and CDR2 (germline): SGDLS, YYNGEE. The CDR3 protein is CASSVEGSVGTGELFF. CDR3 coding DNA: TGTGCCAGCAGCGTAGAAGGCTCGGTAGGCACCGGGGAGCTGTTTTTT.

The chain joins TRBV29-1 to TRBJ1-1, with D possibly TRBD1 on 5 matching bases. The V end was cut by 3 bases, the J end by 5 bases, with 10 bases between. CDR1 and CDR2 (germline): SQVTM, ANQGSEA. This CDR3 spans 12 amino acids. The CDR3 coding sequence is TGCAGCGTTGATGGGGCGGGGACTGAAGCTTTCTTT. The encoded protein is CSVDGAGTEAFF. Together with reference TRBV29-1 and TRBJ1-1, the CDR3 gives the full variable domain: SAVISQKPSRDICQRGTSLTIQCQVDSQVTMMFWYRQQPGQSLTLIATANQGSEATYESGFVIDKFPISRPNLTFSTLTVSNMSPEDSSIYLCSVDGAGTEAFFGQGTRLTVV.

This chain uses TRBV7-6 with TRBJ1-5; TRBD1 might be the D (6 bases). The germline V and J ends were trimmed by 3 bases and 2 bases, with 17 bases remaining between them. The V gene's germline CDR1 is SGHVS and CDR2 FNYEAQ. The CDR3 covers 17 residues. The CDR3 loop is CASSLGARQERNQPQHF. In nucleotides, the CDR3 is TGTGCCAGCAGCTTGGGGGCACGTCAGGAACGCAATCAGCCCCAGCATTTT.

The V call is TRBV30, the J call TRBJ2-3; D gene ambiguous. Per the germline V gene, CDR1 is GTSNPN and CDR2 is SVGIG (reference sequence). This CDR3 is 14 amino acids long. V was shortened by 2 bases and J by 4 bases, with 13 bases between the two germline ends. In DNA, the CDR3 is TGTGCCTGGAGTAATGAGCTACCCCCAGATACGCAGTATTTT. Encoded protein: CAWSNELPPDTQYF.

The CDR3 loop reads CASSSRPGVDTGELFF. CDR3 DNA sequence: TGTGCCAGCAGCTCCCGTCCGGGGGTAGACACCGGGGAGCTGTTTTTT. This sequence joins TRBV9 and TRBJ2-2; TRBD2 is a possible D gene (6 bases). The CDR3 consists of 16 residues. Germline CDR1 is SGDLS and CDR2 is YYNGEE. Trimming cost V 4 bases and J 3 bases, with 16 bases left between them.

The rearrangement links TRBV7-9 to TRBJ1-3; D unresolved. This CDR3 has 18 amino acids. From germline, CDR1 is SEHNR and CDR2 FQNEAQ (reference sequence). The ends were cut back, 2 bases at V and 0 bases at J, with 17 bases in the middle. The CDR3 DNA reads TGTGCCAGCAGCTTAAACCGCCAGGTTTCCCGCTCTGGAAACACCATATATTTT. The encoded protein is CASSLNRQVSRSGNTIYF.

The J gene is TRBJ1-5, the V gene TRBV30, with D tentatively TRBD1 (5 bases). In germline, CDR1 is GTSNPN, CDR2 SVGIG (reference sequence). V gave up 3 bases and J gave up 7 bases, with 13 bases separating them. This CDR3 is 13 amino acids long. The CDR3 coding sequence is TGTGCCTGGAGCGGGCAGGGAGGACAGCCCCAGCATTTT. This sequence encodes CAWSGQGGQPQHF.

V and J are TRBV7-9 and TRBJ1-6; no definite D call. Trimming pared 5 bases from V and 5 bases from J, leaving 10 bases between. Germline V CDR1 and CDR2: SEHNR, FQNEAQ (reference sequence). The CDR3 consists of 14 residues. This CDR3 is CASSPGRDNSPLHF. Here the CDR3 DNA reads TGTGCCAGCAGCCCCGGCCGGGATAATTCACCCCTCCACTTT. Drawing the rest from reference TRBV7-9 and TRBJ1-6, the complete variable domain is DTGVSQNPRHKITKRGQNVTFRCDPISEHNRLYWYRQTLGQGPEFLTYFQNEAQLEKSRLLSDRFSAERPKGSFSTLEIQRTEQGDSAMYLCASSPGRDNSPLHFGNGTRLTVT.

There are a few counts of this clone. The rearrangement links TRBV6-5 to TRBJ1-2, with TRBD1 as a possible D gene (5 bases). V was shortened by 6 bases and J by 8 bases, with 16 bases between the two germline ends. Looked up from germline, CDR1 is MNHEY and CDR2 is SVGAGI. The CDR3 consists of 13 residues. CDR3 amino acids: CASRGPVTYGYTF. DNA of the CDR3: TGTGCCAGCAGGGGGCCCGTTACCTACGGCTACACCTTC.

The rearrangement links TRBV5-8 to TRBJ2-7, with unresolved D. The V end lost 1 base, the J end lost 3 bases, and 11 bases lay between the germline ends. The CDR3 sequence is 14 residues long. CDR1 and CDR2 (germline): SGHTS, YDEGEE. CDR3 loop: CASSLWGTLYEQYV. In DNA form, the CDR3 reads TGTGCCAGCAGCTTGTGGGGAACCCTCTACGAGCAGTACGTC.

The chain combines TRBV5-1 with TRBJ1-6, with D possibly TRBD1 on 6 matching bases. Trimming took off 3 bases at V and 7 bases at J, with 14 bases between the two ends. CDR3 length: 15 amino acids. CDR1 SGHRS and CDR2 YFSETQ come from the germline V gene. CDR3 protein: CASSSGQRGNSPLHF. CDR3 bases: TGCGCCAGCAGCTCAGGACAGAGGGGGAATTCACCCCTCCACTTT.

J is TRBJ2-3 and V is TRBV7-2, with no clear D. The V gene's germline CDR1 is SGHTA and CDR2 FQGNSA. Trimming took off 3 bases at V and 2 bases at J, with 9 bases between the two ends. The CDR3 is 14 residues long. The CDR3 is CASSLLLPTDTQYF. As DNA, the CDR3 is TGTGCCAGCAGCTTGTTGTTGCCCACAGATACGCAGTATTTT.

This rearrangement joins TRBV5-1 to TRBJ2-2, with 14 bases matching TRBD2. The trim removed 3 bases at V and 5 bases at J, leaving 9 bases unmatched. CDR1 is SGHRS, CDR2 YFSETQ, per germline. The CDR3 totals 18 residues. The CDR3 sequence is CASSWGLAGALGTGELFF. DNA for the CDR3: TGCGCCAGCAGCTGGGGACTAGCGGGGGCCCTGGGGACCGGGGAGCTGTTTTTT.

The chain employs TRBV11-2 and TRBJ2-2; a weak D match, TRBD1 (6 bases). CDR3 size: 17 residues. Looked up from germline, CDR1 is SGHAT and CDR2 is FQNNGV. V was cut by 0 bases and J by 0 bases, with 11 bases left in between. As DNA, the CDR3 is TGTGCCAGCAGCTTAGATCCACAGGGACCGAACACCGGGGAGCTGTTTTTT. Its protein is CASSLDPQGPNTGELFF. The full variable domain, completed using reference TRBV11-2 and TRBJ2-2, is EAGVAQSPRYKIIEKRQSVAFWCNPISGHATLYWYQQILGQGPKLLIQFQNNGVVDDSQLPKDRFSAERLKGVDSTLKIQPAKLEDSAVYLCASSLDPQGPNTGELFFGEGSRLTVL.

The rearrangement joins TRBV5-1 to TRBJ2-3; TRBD2 matches at 12 bases. Trimming at V came to 7 bases and at J to 3 bases, leaving 6 bases not matched to a gene. The CDR3 spans 15 residues. Per the germline V gene, CDR1 is SGHRS and CDR2 is YFSETQ. DNA of the CDR3: TGCGCCAGCTGCCTAGCGGGGGGGCGGACAGATACGCAGTATTTT. Protein: CASCLAGGRTDTQYF.

The chain is built from TRBV5-1 and TRBJ2-7; a possible D gene is TRBD2 (5 bases). The V end was cut by 5 bases, the J end by 7 bases, with 25 bases between. The CDR3 contains 16 residues. Germline-derived CDR1 and CDR2 are SGHRS and YFSETQ. The CDR3 nucleotides are TGCGCCAGCAGAAGCGACCCGGGCCACGGATCGGGGGAGCAGTACGTC. It codes for CASRSDPGHGSGEQYV.

The rearrangement uses TRBV29-1 and TRBJ2-3, with D perhaps matching TRBD2 (7 bases). The CDR3 has 14 amino acids. Looked up from germline, CDR1 is SQVTM and CDR2 is ANQGSEA. Trimming stripped 5 bases from V and 4 bases from J, with 16 bases between. CDR3 protein: CSVQWGGVSDTQYF. Written as DNA, the CDR3 is TGCAGCGTTCAGTGGGGGGGCGTCTCAGATACGCAGTATTTT.

This sequence joins TRBV13 and TRBJ2-7; 8 bases match TRBD1. The CDR3 spans 15 residues. The germline gives CDR1 PRHDT, CDR2 FYEKMQ (reference sequence). The V segment lost 2 bases and the J segment 9 bases; nucleotides outside the gene matches: 12. The CDR3, as DNA: TGTGCCAGCAGCTTAATGCAGGGGGCTATTTCTGGGCAGTACTTC. Translated, it gives CASSLMQGAISGQYF. Combining the CDR3 with reference TRBV13 and TRBJ2-7 gives the whole variable domain AAGVIQSPRHLIKEKRETATLKCYPIPRHDTVYWYQQGPGQDPQFLISFYEKMQSDKGSIPDRFSAQQFSDYHSELNMSSLELGDSALYFCASSLMQGAISGQYFGPGTRLTVT.

The V gene is TRBV2, the J gene TRBJ1-1, with 9 bases fitting TRBD1. The ends lost 4 bases at V and 6 bases at J; junction bases unmatched: 15. The germline V gene encodes CDR1 SNHLY and CDR2 FYNNEI. The CDR3 is 17 amino acids. Written as DNA, the CDR3 is TGTGCCAGCAGTGGGACTTCCCCGGGACAGGGTATGGCTGAAGCTTTCTTT. Translated: CASSGTSPGQGMAEAFF.

This clone was recorded once. The CDR3 DNA reads TGTGCCAGTAGCACCCCAGGGTATACTGAAGCTTTCTTT. Translated, it gives CASSTPGYTEAFF. This sequence joins TRBV19 and TRBJ1-1; tentative D call: TRBD1 (5 bases). V lost 6 bases to trimming and J lost 5 bases, with 13 bases between them. CDR1 is LNHDA and CDR2 is SQIVND in the germline V gene (reference sequence). This CDR3 comprises 13 residues.

The chain recombines TRBV29-1 with TRBJ1-2; no clear D. V lost 4 bases to trimming and J lost 4 bases, with 13 bases between them. CDR3 length: 13 residues. Per germline, CDR1 SQVTM and CDR2 ANQGSEA. The CDR3 loop reads CSVVTSIGYGYTF. CDR3 in DNA: TGCAGCGTTGTCACCTCTATTGGCTATGGCTACACCTTC.

The chain recombines TRBV5-6 with TRBJ1-2; D is unclear. In germline, CDR1 is SGHDT, CDR2 YYEEEE. The CDR3 sequence is 16 residues long. V lost 1 base and J 6 bases, leaving 19 bases between the germline ends. The CDR3: CASSLRTGSPGNGYTF. The CDR3 DNA reads TGTGCCAGCAGCTTGAGGACCGGGTCCCCCGGGAATGGCTACACCTTC.

The gene calls are TRBV5-1 and TRBJ1-2, with a tentative D call TRBD1 (5 bases). Germline values: CDR1 SGHRS, CDR2 YFSETQ. V was shortened by 3 bases and J by 4 bases, with 13 bases between the two germline ends. The CDR3 extends over 14 amino acids. CDR3 DNA sequence: TGCGCCAGCAGCTGGGGGGTTGGGGCCTATGGCTACACCTTC. As protein: CASSWGVGAYGYTF.

The rearrangement joins TRBV18 to TRBJ2-3; 9 bases match TRBD2. V gave up 6 bases and J gave up 4 bases; unmatched junction bases: 5. Germline V gene lookup returns CDR1 KGHSH and CDR2 LQKENI. This CDR3 region has 14 residues. The CDR3 sequence is CASSIGGGADTQYF. CDR3 coding DNA: TGTGCCAGCTCCATCGGCGGGGGGGCAGATACGCAGTATTTT. Together with reference TRBV18 and TRBJ2-3, the CDR3 gives the full variable domain: NAGVMQNPRHLVRRRGQEARLRCSPMKGHSHVYWYRQLPEEGLKFMVYLQKENIIDESGMPKERFSAEFPKEGPSILRIQQVVRGDSAAYFCASSIGGGADTQYFGPGTRLTVL.

V is TRBV4-2 and J is TRBJ1-5; D gene uncertain. CDR3 length equals 16 residues. Germline V CDR1 and CDR2: LGHNA, YNFKEQ. V was shortened by 1 base and J by 2 bases, with 12 bases between the two germline ends. CDR3 in DNA: TGTGCCAGCAGCCAAGCTAGGAAGGAGGGCAATCAGCCCCAGCATTTT. This gives the protein CASSQARKEGNQPQHF.

This chain links TRBV30 with TRBJ1-1; no firm D call. Germline V gene sequence: CDR1 GTSNPN, CDR2 SVGIG (reference sequence). Trimming stripped 0 bases from V and 1 base from J, with 15 bases between. This CDR3 has 16 amino acids. The CDR3 here is CAWSVRSTVENTEAFF. CDR3 coding DNA: TGTGCCTGGAGTGTACGTTCAACCGTGGAGAACACTGAAGCTTTCTTT.

The chain couples TRBV4-2 to TRBJ1-2; D may be TRBD1 (6 bases). V gave up 5 bases and J gave up 4 bases, with 11 bases separating them. The CDR3 is 13 amino acids. Germline loops: CDR1 LGHNA, CDR2 YNFKEQ. CDR3: CASSSDSLYGYTF. The CDR3 DNA is TGTGCCAGCAGCTCGGACAGCCTCTATGGCTACACCTTC.

The chain recombines TRBV19 with TRBJ1-5; 10 nucleotides line up with TRBD1. Germline CDR1 is LNHDA and CDR2 is SQIVND (reference sequence). The CDR3 runs 16 residues. J lost 6 bases, V lost 4 bases, and 9 bases had no gene match. In DNA form, the CDR3 reads TGTGCCAGTAGTACCCGACAGGGGGCGCTGAGTCAGCCCCAGCATTTT. Translation: CASSTRQGALSQPQHF.

V and J are TRBV5-1 and TRBJ1-3; D is perhaps TRBD1 (6 bases). This CDR3 has 15 residues. Germline V gives CDR1 SGHRS, CDR2 YFSETQ. Trimming shortened V by 4 bases and J by 0 bases, and 11 bases separated the two germline ends. The CDR3 loop reads CASSLDSLSGNTIYF. The CDR3 nucleotides are TGCGCCAGCAGCCTGGACAGCCTCTCTGGAAACACCATATATTTT.